Shown below are 4 T cell receptor beta chains from a single sample sequenced in a study of shared clonotypes between healthy human individuals. Here immunoSEQ multiplex PCR was the method, and the copy in TCRdb shows in-frame clones only, minus some. The sample yields about a million clones, around 77% seen once. Specimen: memory CD4+ T cells from PBMCs. The sample's subset: CD45RA-negative fraction. The origin of the receptors is a man younger than 35 in good health. Some clones in this sample may be carry-over from other donors' samples.

The chain employs TRBV6-6 and TRBJ1-2, with D perhaps matching TRBD1 (6 bases). This CDR3 contains 14 residues. The ends were cut back, 4 bases at V and 4 bases at J, with 13 bases in the middle. From germline, CDR1 is MNHNY and CDR2 SVGAGI (reference sequence). This chain's CDR3 is CASSLEGDGYGYTF. The CDR3 region has the DNA TGTGCCAGCAGTTTGGAGGGGGATGGCTATGGCTACACCTTC.

This chain uses TRBV12-5 with TRBJ1-2; tentatively, D is TRBD1 (5 bases). The germline V gene has CDR1 LGHNT and CDR2 FRNRAP. V gave up 4 bases and J gave up 5 bases, with 17 bases separating them. The CDR3 spans 15 residues. As DNA, the CDR3 is TGTGCTAGTGGTTGGGGACGGAGGTTAGGGTATGGCTACACCTTC. Protein sequence: CASGWGRRLGYGYTF.

This sequence joins TRBV2 and TRBJ2-7; D is possibly TRBD1 or TRBD2 (5 bases each). V lost 7 bases and J lost 6, with 22 bases in between. The germline V gene encodes CDR1 SNHLY and CDR2 FYNNEI. This CDR3 has 15 amino acids. Here the CDR3 reads CASTGPLGLEGEQYF. The CDR3 DNA reads TGTGCCAGCACAGGGCCCCTAGGCCTAGAGGGCGAGCAGTACTTC.

The chain joins TRBV6-5 to TRBJ2-3; 7 positions agree with TRBD1. The CDR3 runs 15 residues. J was trimmed by 6 bases and V by 2 bases; bases with no gene match: 8. From germline, CDR1 is MNHEY and CDR2 SVGAGI. Here the CDR3 reads CASSYGQGVIDTQYF. CDR3 sequence (DNA): TGTGCCAGCAGTTACGGTCAGGGGGTAATCGATACGCAGTATTTT.